The next 8 T cell receptor beta chains were all read from a single sample in a study of shared clonotypes between healthy human individuals. CD45RO negativity and positive selection for CCR7 defined naive CD8 cells, a population that excluded terminally differentiated effector memory CD45RA+ cells. Assay used: immunoSEQ multiplex PCR; TCRdb lists only in-frame clones, some missing. Of roughly 590,000 clones in the sample, roughly 95% were seen once. The source material was naive CD8+ T cells sorted from blood. The source is a woman younger than 45 in good health.

The V call is TRBV5-1, the J call TRBJ1-2; D is ambiguous. V dropped 4 bases and J dropped 3 bases, with 13 bases sitting between them. CDR3 length: 14 amino acids. CDR1 SGHRS and CDR2 YFSETQ come from the germline V gene. CDR3 bases: TGCGCCAGCAGCCAGGACTCATTCGACTATGGCTACACCTTC. It codes for CASSQDSFDYGYTF.

The chain carries TRBV11-2 and TRBJ2-7, with 9 bases aligning to TRBD2. CDR1 and CDR2 from the germline V gene are SGHAT and FQNNGV. This CDR3 comprises 15 residues. V was pared by 0 bases and J by 6 bases, with 6 bases of the junction left unmatched. CDR3 sequence (DNA): TGTGCCAGCAGCTTAGAGGCTAGCGGGACGAGCGAGCAGTACTTC. It yields the protein CASSLEASGTSEQYF.

This chain links TRBV13 with TRBJ1-2; maybe TRBD1 (5 bases). The CDR3 is 13 residues long. Trimming shortened V by 6 bases and J by 3 bases, and 11 bases separated the two germline ends. CDR1 is PRHDT and CDR2 is FYEKMQ in the germline V gene (reference sequence). CDR3 DNA sequence: TGTGCCAGCAGAACCGGGACGGACTATGGCTACACCTTC. Its protein is CASRTGTDYGYTF.

The chain links TRBV2 to TRBJ2-2; unclear D gene. The germline V gene has CDR1 SNHLY and CDR2 FYNNEI. V lost 9 bases and J 1 base, leaving 9 bases between the germline ends. This CDR3 spans 13 amino acids. In nucleotides, the CDR3 is TGTGCCAGTTTAACAGAGAACACCGGGGAGCTGTTTTTT. Its protein product is CASLTENTGELFF.

The chain links TRBV6-6 to TRBJ1-1; TRBD1 agrees at 7 bases. CDR3 length: 13 amino acids. The germline CDR1 and CDR2 sequences are MNHNY and SVGAGI (reference sequence). V lost 7 bases, J lost 3 bases, and 5 bases stayed unmatched. CDR3 DNA sequence: TGTGCCAGCACCTCTCAGGGGGACACTGAAGCTTTCTTT. Its protein product is CASTSQGDTEAFF.

This rearrangement joins TRBV7-8 to TRBJ1-4; no firm D call. The CDR3 runs 15 residues. Germline V gene sequence: CDR1 SGHVS, CDR2 FQNEAQ. V lost 5 bases and J lost 8, with 18 bases in between. Here the CDR3 DNA reads TGTGCCAGCAGCCAACCGGCGAGGTTGGGCGAAAAACTGTTTTTT. It is translated as CASSQPARLGEKLFF.

The V and J genes are TRBV19 and TRBJ1-2; D call uncertain. Germline assignment: CDR1 LNHDA and CDR2 SQIVND (reference sequence). CDR3 length: 16 residues. V was pared by 0 bases and J by 8 bases, with 19 bases between. This CDR3 reads CASSIEFGPRVWGYTF. The CDR3, as DNA: TGTGCCAGTAGTATAGAGTTCGGCCCACGGGTTTGGGGCTACACCTTC.

This chain joins TRBV27 and TRBJ2-7, with a tentative D call TRBD1 (6 bases). The germline CDR1 and CDR2 sequences are MNHEY and SMNVEV (reference sequence). Trimming stripped 5 bases from V and 0 bases from J, with 17 bases between. This CDR3 has 16 amino acids. In DNA, the CDR3 is TGTGCCAGCAGTCCCCGACAGGTTCATCTCTCCTACGAGCAGTACTTC. Residues: CASSPRQVHLSYEQYF.